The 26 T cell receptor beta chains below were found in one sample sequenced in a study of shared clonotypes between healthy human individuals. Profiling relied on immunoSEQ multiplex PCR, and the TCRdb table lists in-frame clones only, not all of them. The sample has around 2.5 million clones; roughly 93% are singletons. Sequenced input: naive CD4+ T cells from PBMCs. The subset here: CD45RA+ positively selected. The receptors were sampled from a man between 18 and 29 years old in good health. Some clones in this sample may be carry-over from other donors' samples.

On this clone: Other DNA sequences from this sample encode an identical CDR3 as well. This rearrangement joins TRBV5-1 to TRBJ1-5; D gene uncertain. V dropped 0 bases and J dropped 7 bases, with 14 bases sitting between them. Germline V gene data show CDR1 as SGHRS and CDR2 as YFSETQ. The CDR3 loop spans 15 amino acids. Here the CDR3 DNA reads TGCGCCAGCAGCTTGGATCCAGGTGGGGAGCAGCCCCAGCATTTT. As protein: CASSLDPGGEQPQHF.

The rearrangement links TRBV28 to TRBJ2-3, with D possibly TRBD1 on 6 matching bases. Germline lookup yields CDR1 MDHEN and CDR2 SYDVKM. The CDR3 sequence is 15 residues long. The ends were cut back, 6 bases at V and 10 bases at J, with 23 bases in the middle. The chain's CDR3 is CASRGGQLPLGAQYF. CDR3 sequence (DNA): TGTGCCAGCAGAGGGGGACAACTTCCCCTCGGGGCGCAGTATTTT.

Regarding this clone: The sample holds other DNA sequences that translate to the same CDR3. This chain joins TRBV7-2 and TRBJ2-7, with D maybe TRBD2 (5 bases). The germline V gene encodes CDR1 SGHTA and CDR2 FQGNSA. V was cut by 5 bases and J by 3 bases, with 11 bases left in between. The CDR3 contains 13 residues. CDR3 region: CASSPRGSYEQYF. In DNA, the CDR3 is TGTGCCAGCAGCCCCCGAGGGAGCTACGAGCAGTACTTC.

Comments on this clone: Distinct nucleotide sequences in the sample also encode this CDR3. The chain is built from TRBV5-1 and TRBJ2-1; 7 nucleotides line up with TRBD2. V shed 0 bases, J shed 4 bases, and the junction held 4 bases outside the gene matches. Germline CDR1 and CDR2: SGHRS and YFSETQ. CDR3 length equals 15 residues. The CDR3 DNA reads TGCGCCAGCAGCTTGGGCGGGAGATCGTACAATGAGCAGTTCTTC. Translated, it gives CASSLGGRSYNEQFF. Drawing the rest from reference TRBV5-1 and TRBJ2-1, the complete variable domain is KAGVTQTPRYLIKTRGQQVTLSCSPISGHRSVSWYQQTPGQGLQFLFEYFSETQRNKGNFPGRFSGRQFSNSRSEMNVSTLELGDSALYLCASSLGGRSYNEQFFGPGTRLTVL.

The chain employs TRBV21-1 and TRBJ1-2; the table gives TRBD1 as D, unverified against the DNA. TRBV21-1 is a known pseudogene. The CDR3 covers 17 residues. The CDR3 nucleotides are TGTGCCAGCAGCCTTGGGCCGCCCGACGACCCTAACTATGGCTACACCTTC. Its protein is CASSLGPPDDPNYGYTF.

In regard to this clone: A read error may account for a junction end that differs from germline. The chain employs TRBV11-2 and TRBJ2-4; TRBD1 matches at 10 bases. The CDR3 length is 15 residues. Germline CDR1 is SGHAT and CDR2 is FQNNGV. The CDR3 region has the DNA TGTGCCAGCAGCTCCGCCGGGACAGGGGTTTCGGGGGAACACTTC. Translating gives CASSSAGTGVSGEHF.

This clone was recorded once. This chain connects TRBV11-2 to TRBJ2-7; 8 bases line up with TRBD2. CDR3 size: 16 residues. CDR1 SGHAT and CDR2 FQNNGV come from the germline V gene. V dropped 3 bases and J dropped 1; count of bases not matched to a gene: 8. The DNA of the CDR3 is TGTGCCAGCAGCTTGTGGGCTGGCGGGAGGTCCTACGAGCAGTACTTC. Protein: CASSLWAGGRSYEQYF.

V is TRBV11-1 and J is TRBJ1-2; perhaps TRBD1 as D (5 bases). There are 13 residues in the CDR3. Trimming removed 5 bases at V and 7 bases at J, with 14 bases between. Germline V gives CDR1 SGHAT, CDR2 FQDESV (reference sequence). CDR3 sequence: CASSPRRRGGYTF. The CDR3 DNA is TGTGCCAGCAGCCCGCGTCGTAGGGGTGGCTACACCTTC.

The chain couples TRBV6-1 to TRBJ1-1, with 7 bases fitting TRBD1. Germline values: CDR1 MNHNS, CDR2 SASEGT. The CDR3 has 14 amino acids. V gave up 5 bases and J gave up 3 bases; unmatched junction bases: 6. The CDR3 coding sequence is TGTGCCAGCAGTTCGGCCGGGACAGACACTGAAGCTTTCTTT. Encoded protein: CASSSAGTDTEAFF.

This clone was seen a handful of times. The CDR3 reads CASRRSSYEQYF. CDR3 nucleotides: TGTGCCAGCAGACGGTCCTCCTACGAGCAGTACTTC. The chain joins TRBV28 to TRBJ2-7; unclear D gene. Trimming stripped 6 bases from V and 0 bases from J, with 6 bases between. Germline assignment: CDR1 MDHEN and CDR2 SYDVKM. This CDR3 has 12 amino acids.

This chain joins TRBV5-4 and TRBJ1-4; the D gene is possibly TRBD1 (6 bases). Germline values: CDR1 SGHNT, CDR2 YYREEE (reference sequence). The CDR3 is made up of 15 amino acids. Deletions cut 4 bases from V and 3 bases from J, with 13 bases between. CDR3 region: CASSTRGIANEKLFF. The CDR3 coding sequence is TGTGCCAGCAGCACGAGGGGGATAGCTAATGAAAAACTGTTTTTT.

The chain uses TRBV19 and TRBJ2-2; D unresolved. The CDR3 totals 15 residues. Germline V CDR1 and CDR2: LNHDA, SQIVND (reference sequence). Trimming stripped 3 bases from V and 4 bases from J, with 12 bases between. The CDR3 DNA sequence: TGTGCCAGTAGTATGGCTGGACGGTTCACCGGGGAGCTGTTTTTT. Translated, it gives CASSMAGRFTGELFF.

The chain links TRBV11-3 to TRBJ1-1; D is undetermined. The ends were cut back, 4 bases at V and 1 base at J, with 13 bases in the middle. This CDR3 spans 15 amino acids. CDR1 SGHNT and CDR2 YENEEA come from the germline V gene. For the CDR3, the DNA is TGTGCCAGCAGCTCACCCTCGACCGCGAACACTGAAGCTTTCTTT. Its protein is CASSSPSTANTEAFF.

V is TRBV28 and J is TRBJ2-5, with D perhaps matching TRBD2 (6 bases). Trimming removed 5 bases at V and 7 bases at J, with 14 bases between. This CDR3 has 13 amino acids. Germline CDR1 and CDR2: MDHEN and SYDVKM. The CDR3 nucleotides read TGTGCCAGCAGTGGGGGGAACTGGGGGACCCAGTACTTC. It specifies CASSGGNWGTQYF.

This CDR3 reads CASSYSVTSSYNEQFF. DNA of the CDR3: TGTGCCAGCAGTTACTCAGTCACTAGCTCCTACAATGAGCAGTTCTTC. This chain uses TRBV6-5 with TRBJ2-1; weak D call: TRBD2 (5 bases). Trimming left V 0 bases short and J 0 bases short, with 9 bases between. The CDR3 loop spans 16 amino acids. The germline CDR1 and CDR2 sequences are MNHEY and SVGAGI.

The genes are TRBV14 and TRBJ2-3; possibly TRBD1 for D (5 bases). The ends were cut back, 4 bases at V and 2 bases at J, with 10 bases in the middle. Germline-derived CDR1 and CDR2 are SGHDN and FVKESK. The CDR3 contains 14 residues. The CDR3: CASSPLGATDTQYF. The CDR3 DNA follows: TGTGCCAGCAGCCCGCTTGGGGCCACAGATACGCAGTATTTT.

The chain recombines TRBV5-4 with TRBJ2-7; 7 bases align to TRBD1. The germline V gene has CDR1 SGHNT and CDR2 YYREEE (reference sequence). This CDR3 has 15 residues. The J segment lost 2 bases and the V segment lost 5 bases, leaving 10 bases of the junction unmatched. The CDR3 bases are TGTGCCAGCAGGGACGGGACAGCGCCAACCTACGAGCAGTACTTC. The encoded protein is CASRDGTAPTYEQYF.

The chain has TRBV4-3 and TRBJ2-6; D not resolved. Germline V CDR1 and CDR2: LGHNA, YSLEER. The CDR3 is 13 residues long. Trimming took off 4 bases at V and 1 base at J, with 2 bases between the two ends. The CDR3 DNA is TGCGCCAGCAGCCCTTCTGGGGCCAACGTCCTGACTTTC. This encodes CASSPSGANVLTF.

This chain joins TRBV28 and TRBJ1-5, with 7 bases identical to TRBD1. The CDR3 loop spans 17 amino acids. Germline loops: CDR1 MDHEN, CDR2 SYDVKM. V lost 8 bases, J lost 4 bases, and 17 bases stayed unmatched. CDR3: CASGFPTGALQNQPQHF. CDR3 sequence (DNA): TGTGCCAGCGGGTTCCCTACAGGGGCCCTTCAAAATCAGCCCCAGCATTTT.

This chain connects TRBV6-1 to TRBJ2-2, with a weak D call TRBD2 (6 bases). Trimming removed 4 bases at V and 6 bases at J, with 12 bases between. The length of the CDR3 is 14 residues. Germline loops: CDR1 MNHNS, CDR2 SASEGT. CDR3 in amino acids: CASSVNPGAGELFF. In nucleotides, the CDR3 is TGTGCCAGCAGTGTTAACCCGGGGGCCGGGGAGCTGTTTTTT.

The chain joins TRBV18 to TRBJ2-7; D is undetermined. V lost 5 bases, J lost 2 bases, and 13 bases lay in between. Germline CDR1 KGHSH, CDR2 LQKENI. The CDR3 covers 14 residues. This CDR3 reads CASSLGSRPYEQYF. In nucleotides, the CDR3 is TGTGCCAGCTCATTGGGCTCGCGGCCCTACGAGCAGTACTTC.

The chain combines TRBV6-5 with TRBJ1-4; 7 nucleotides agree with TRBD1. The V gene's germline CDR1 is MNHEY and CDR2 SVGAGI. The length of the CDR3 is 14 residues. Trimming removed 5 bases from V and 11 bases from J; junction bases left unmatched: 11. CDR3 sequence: CASSQRGRREKLFF. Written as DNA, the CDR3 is TGTGCCAGCAGTCAAAGGGGGCGCAGGGAGAAACTGTTTTTT.

The CDR3 coding sequence is TGTGCCAGCAGCTCCTTCGAGGGGATCTATGGCTACACCTTC. It translates to CASSSFEGIYGYTF. The chain joins TRBV9 to TRBJ1-2, with D maybe TRBD1 (5 bases). The CDR3 contains 14 residues. Germline V lookup: CDR1 SGDLS, CDR2 YYNGEE. The ends were cut back, 4 bases at V and 4 bases at J, with 14 bases in the middle.

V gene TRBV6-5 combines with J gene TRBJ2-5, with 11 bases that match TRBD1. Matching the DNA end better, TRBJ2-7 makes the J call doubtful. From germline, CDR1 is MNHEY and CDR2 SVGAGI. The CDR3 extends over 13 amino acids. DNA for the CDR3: TGTGCCAGCACCGGGACAGGGGGCTACGAGCAGTACTTC. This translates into CASTGTGGYEQYF.

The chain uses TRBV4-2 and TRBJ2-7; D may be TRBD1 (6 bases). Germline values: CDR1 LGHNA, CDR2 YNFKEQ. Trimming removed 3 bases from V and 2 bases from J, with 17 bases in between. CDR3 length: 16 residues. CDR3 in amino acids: CASSHAGPGAAYEQYF. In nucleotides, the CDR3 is TGTGCCAGCAGCCACGCCGGGCCAGGGGCCGCCTACGAGCAGTACTTC.

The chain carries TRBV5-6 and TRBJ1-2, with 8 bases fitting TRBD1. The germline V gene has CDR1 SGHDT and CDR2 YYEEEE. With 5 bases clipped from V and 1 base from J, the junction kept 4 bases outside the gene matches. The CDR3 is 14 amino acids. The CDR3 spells CASRWTGNNYGYTF. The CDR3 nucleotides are TGTGCCAGCAGGTGGACAGGGAATAACTATGGCTACACCTTC. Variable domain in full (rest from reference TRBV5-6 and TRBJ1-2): DAGVTQSPTHLIKTRGQQVTLRCSPKSGHDTVSWYQQALGQGPQFIFQYYEEEERQRGNFPDRFSGHQFPNYSSELNVNALLLGDSALYLCASRWTGNNYGYTFGSGTRLTVV.